This T cell receptor beta chain was observed in a study of shared clonotypes between healthy human individuals. On this clone itself: Its antigen is unidentified.

General study results and limits: The authors expected sequencing depth to affect clonotype sharing among donors. A generally larger estimated richness was seen in naive subsets than in memory subsets.

An approximately 200 ng quantity of DNA, 32,000 or so T cell genomes, went into the sorted-subset replicate PCRs. Sequenced by immunoSEQ multiplex PCR; TCRdb stores in-frame clones only, minus some. There are about 2.4 million clones in the sample; approximately 92% occur only once, and over 0.12% lies in the top ten. Sequenced sample: naive CD4+ T cells sorted from blood. Subset: CD45RA+ positively selected. The clonotype comes from a man aged 18 to 30 in good health.

The CDR3 region is CASSSQRDTQYF. DNA of the CDR3: TGTGCCAGCAGTTCCCAGCGTGATACGCAGTATTTT. The V gene is TRBV28, the J gene TRBJ2-3; D remains ambiguous. CDR1 is MDHEN, CDR2 SYDVKM, per germline. V dropped 4 bases and J dropped 6 bases, with 8 bases sitting between them. The CDR3 is 12 residues long.